This T cell receptor (beta chain) was sequenced in a study of T-cell memory formation after mild COVID-19. A few counts support this clonotype. TCRdb ran MiXCR on the 5' RACE reads and lists one entry per CDR3 protein. This sample has under 300,000 distinct CDR3 sequences; about 16% occur once, and the top ten carry 3.5%. Germline assignment: CDR1 KGHSH and CDR2 LQKENI. This CDR3 spans 16 amino acids. The junction had 6 bases not matched to a gene; V was cut back by 0 bases and J by 2 bases. The sequenced sample was PBMCs or a T cell subset sorted from them (not recorded which). The chain carries TRBV18 and TRBJ1-2, with 7 bases aligning to TRBD1. The sequence came from a man younger than 35 who had mild COVID-19 (a few samples of this study predate the infection). Cell type and time point are not known. For the CDR3, the DNA is TGTGCCAGCTCACCACCGAGGTCCAGGGGGAACTATGGCTACACCTTC. This sequence encodes CASSPPRSRGNYGYTF.